These 17 T cell receptor beta chains were sequenced from one sample in a study of cytomegalovirus exposure and HLA in healthy donors. It was with 60 Vbeta and 13 Jbeta primers that the PCR ran. Some clones are missing from TCRdb's copy, which holds only in-frame ones; the method was immunoSEQ multiplex PCR. The sample contains 250,000 to 300,000 clones, just under 85% of which appear only once. Sequences were obtained from PBMCs. These TCRs come from a woman in her thirties or forties in good health and CMV-seropositive.

The chain links TRBV6-6 to TRBJ2-4; 8 bases are a match to TRBD1. The germline gives CDR1 MNHNY, CDR2 SVGAGI (reference sequence). The CDR3 is made up of 13 amino acids. Germline trimming cut 5 bases from V and 7 bases from J; bases unmatched to any gene: 4. Written as DNA, the CDR3 is TGTGCCAGCAGTGGGACAGGCGGGAACATTCAGTACTTC. Translated: CASSGTGGNIQYF.

This chain joins TRBV7-2 and TRBJ1-5; D may be TRBD1 (5 bases). The CDR3 sequence is 15 residues long. From germline, CDR1 is SGHTA and CDR2 FQGNSA. Trimming took 3 bases from V and 3 from J, leaving 12 bases between them. The chain's CDR3 is CASSFMGGLNQPQHF. The CDR3 bases are TGTGCCAGCAGCTTTATGGGGGGACTCAATCAGCCCCAGCATTTT. The full variable domain, with the rest looked up from reference TRBV7-2 and TRBJ1-5, is GAGVSQSPSNKVTEKGKDVELRCDPISGHTALYWYRQSLGQGLEFLIYFQGNSAPDKSGLPSDRFSAERTGGSVSTLTIQRTQQEDSAVYLCASSFMGGLNQPQHFGDGTRLSIL.

The chain uses TRBV15 and TRBJ2-2, with TRBD2 matching 7 bases. CDR1 and CDR2 (germline): LNHNV, YYDKDF (reference sequence). The CDR3 extends over 16 amino acids. The J segment lost 6 bases and the V segment lost 2 bases, leaving 9 bases of the junction unmatched. The CDR3 bases are TGTGCCACCAGCAGACCCCCGGGCCGGGGGGCCGGGGAGCTGTTTTTT. Translation gives CATSRPPGRGAGELFF.

This chain connects TRBV14 to TRBJ2-4, with TRBD2 identical over 9 bases. V gave up 3 bases and J gave up 8 bases; unmatched junction bases: 8. The CDR3 is 15 amino acids. The germline V gene encodes CDR1 SGHDN and CDR2 FVKESK. CDR3: CASSQLGAGGDIQYF. DNA for the CDR3: TGTGCCAGCAGCCAGCTCGGGGCGGGAGGGGACATTCAGTACTTC.

The genes are TRBV21-1 and TRBJ1-1. TRBV21-1 is recorded as a pseudogene. The CDR3 has 17 residues. The CDR3 loop reads CASSKSYGGRSNTEAFF. CDR3 sequence (DNA): TGTGCCAGCAGCAAAAGTTACGGGGGGAGATCGAACACTGAAGCTTTCTTT.

The chain uses TRBV19 and TRBJ2-3; D is uncertain. CDR1 is LNHDA and CDR2 is SQIVND in the germline V gene (reference sequence). This CDR3 spans 13 amino acids. Trimming stripped 5 bases from V and 1 base from J, with 7 bases between. CDR3 in DNA: TGTGCCAGTAGTCCCCAGGGCACAGATACGCAGTATTTT. It is translated as CASSPQGTDTQYF.

The chain uses TRBV30 and TRBJ1-1, with D possibly TRBD1 on 6 matching bases. The CDR3 is made up of 15 amino acids. Germline CDR1 GTSNPN, CDR2 SVGIG (reference sequence). Trimming cost V 5 bases and J 6 bases, with 22 bases left between them. CDR3 loop: CAWAGGHKQSPEAFF. CDR3 nucleotides: TGTGCCTGGGCGGGGGGCCACAAGCAATCTCCTGAAGCTTTCTTT.

V and J are TRBV6-1 and TRBJ2-5; 10 bases are shared with TRBD1. CDR1 and CDR2 from the germline V gene are MNHNS and SASEGT. This CDR3 contains 13 residues. V shed 8 bases and J 5 bases; nucleotides not matched to a gene: 5. The CDR3 region has the DNA TGTGCCAGCGCTGACAGGGGGCCGGAGACCCAGTACTTC. The encoded protein is CASADRGPETQYF.

The chain links TRBV19 to TRBJ2-6; 14 bases line up with TRBD2. From germline, CDR1 is LNHDA and CDR2 SQIVND (reference sequence). The CDR3 totals 19 residues. J gave up 0 bases and V 6 bases, and 7 bases lay outside the gene matches. CDR3 bases: TGTGCCAGTAGCCCTCTAGGGACTAGCGGGAGCTCTGGGGCCAACGTCCTGACTTTC. Translating gives CASSPLGTSGSSGANVLTF.

The gene calls are TRBV11-3 and TRBJ2-1; 7 bases fit TRBD2. This CDR3 region has 18 residues. Germline assignment: CDR1 SGHNT and CDR2 YENEEA. V dropped 1 base and J dropped 4; count of bases not matched to a gene: 13. As DNA, the CDR3 is TGTGCCAGCAGCTTAGCCCGGACTAGGGAACAACCGTACAATGAGCAGTTCTTC. Translation: CASSLARTREQPYNEQFF.

The chain uses TRBV5-1 and TRBJ2-2; D perhaps matches TRBD2 (6 bases). The ends were cut back, 0 bases at V and 6 bases at J, with 12 bases in the middle. This CDR3 is 15 amino acids long. Germline V gives CDR1 SGHRS, CDR2 YFSETQ. The CDR3 nucleotides are TGCGCCAGCAGCTTGGTTGTTTCGGGAGCCGGGGAGCTGTTTTTT. It yields the protein CASSLVVSGAGELFF.

The V and J genes are TRBV7-9 and TRBJ2-2, with 9 bases that match TRBD1. Germline V lookup: CDR1 SEHNR, CDR2 FQNEAQ (reference sequence). V shed 5 bases and J 6 bases; nucleotides not matched to a gene: 1. CDR3 size: 13 residues. CDR3 in amino acids: CASSRDRAGELFF. CDR3 DNA sequence: TGTGCCAGCAGCCGGGACAGGGCCGGGGAGCTGTTTTTT.

The V and J genes are TRBV19 and TRBJ2-7; tentative D call: TRBD1 (6 bases). The CDR3 extends over 14 amino acids. Trimming took 6 bases from V and 1 from J, leaving 13 bases between them. CDR1 and CDR2 (germline): LNHDA, SQIVND (reference sequence). CDR3 nucleotides: TGTGCCAGTAGGACTAAACAGGGTTCCTACGAGCAGTACTTC. It codes for CASRTKQGSYEQYF. Using reference TRBV19 and TRBJ2-7 for the parts outside the CDR3, the full variable domain is DGGITQSPKYLFRKEGQNVTLSCEQNLNHDAMYWYRQDPGQGLRLIYYSQIVNDFQKGDIAEGYSVSREKKESFPLTVTSAQKNPTAFYLCASRTKQGSYEQYFGPGTRLTVT.

The CDR3 loop reads CASSLASTGGTETQYF. In nucleotides, the CDR3 is TGTGCCAGCAGCTTAGCGTCGACAGGGGGTACTGAGACCCAGTACTTC. The chain has TRBV11-1 and TRBJ2-5, with TRBD1 matching 9 bases. Germline CDR1 and CDR2: SGHAT and FQDESV (reference sequence). The CDR3 is 16 residues long. V gave up 0 bases and J gave up 5 bases; unmatched junction bases: 7.

The J gene is TRBJ2-1, the V gene TRBV15; 11 bases agree with TRBD2. The J segment lost 4 bases and the V segment lost 0 bases, leaving 8 bases of the junction unmatched. Germline lookup yields CDR1 LNHNV and CDR2 YYDKDF (reference sequence). The CDR3 has 18 amino acids. CDR3 sequence: CATSREGSGRAWYNEQFF. CDR3 nucleotides: TGTGCCACCAGCAGAGAGGGTAGCGGGAGGGCCTGGTACAATGAGCAGTTCTTC.

The chain joins TRBV4-3 to TRBJ1-2; no firm D call. V was clipped by 0 bases and J by 4 bases, with 9 bases between them. Germline loops: CDR1 LGHNA, CDR2 YSLEER. The CDR3 covers 14 residues. The CDR3 reads CASSQDLEVYGYTF. The CDR3 DNA follows: TGCGCCAGCAGCCAAGACTTGGAGGTCTATGGCTACACCTTC.

Here the CDR3 DNA reads TGCGCCAGCAGTCGTCGTAGCGAGACCAGGGAGACCCAGTACTTC. Protein: CASSRRSETRETQYF. The chain combines TRBV5-1 with TRBJ2-5; possibly TRBD2 for D (5 bases). Germline V CDR1 and CDR2: SGHRS, YFSETQ. CDR3 size: 15 residues. The V end was cut by 5 bases, the J end by 5 bases, with 19 bases between.